This entry features one TCR beta chain sequence. Its antigen is as yet unknown. These data are taken from a study of T-cell memory formation after mild COVID-19. General study points: Memory from before infection featured some responding clones, which suggests cross-reactive memory joined. CD4+ contracting clones were mainly CM and EM; CD8+ ones, EMRA. Clones that contracted from day 15 to 85 were balanced CD4/CD8, while later expanders leaned CD4+.

TCRdb analysed the 5' RACE reads with MiXCR anew, one entry per CDR3 protein. The profile shows hundreds of thousands of distinct CDR3 sequences, 24% of them singletons. This CDR3 region has 15 residues. Germline CDR1 reads MNHEY; CDR2 reads SMNVEV (reference sequence). Trimming cost V 0 bases and J 4 bases; bases outside gene matches: 3. The sequence derives from an adult woman who had mild COVID-19 (a few samples of this study predate the infection). Cell type and time point are not known. The sample taken for sequencing was PBMCs or a T cell subset sorted from them (not recorded which). The V call is TRBV27, the J call TRBJ1-3, with 7 bases fitting TRBD1. For the CDR3, the DNA is TGTGCCAGCAGTTTATCAAGGGGGCGAGGAAACACCATATATTTT. Translating gives CASSLSRGRGNTIYF.